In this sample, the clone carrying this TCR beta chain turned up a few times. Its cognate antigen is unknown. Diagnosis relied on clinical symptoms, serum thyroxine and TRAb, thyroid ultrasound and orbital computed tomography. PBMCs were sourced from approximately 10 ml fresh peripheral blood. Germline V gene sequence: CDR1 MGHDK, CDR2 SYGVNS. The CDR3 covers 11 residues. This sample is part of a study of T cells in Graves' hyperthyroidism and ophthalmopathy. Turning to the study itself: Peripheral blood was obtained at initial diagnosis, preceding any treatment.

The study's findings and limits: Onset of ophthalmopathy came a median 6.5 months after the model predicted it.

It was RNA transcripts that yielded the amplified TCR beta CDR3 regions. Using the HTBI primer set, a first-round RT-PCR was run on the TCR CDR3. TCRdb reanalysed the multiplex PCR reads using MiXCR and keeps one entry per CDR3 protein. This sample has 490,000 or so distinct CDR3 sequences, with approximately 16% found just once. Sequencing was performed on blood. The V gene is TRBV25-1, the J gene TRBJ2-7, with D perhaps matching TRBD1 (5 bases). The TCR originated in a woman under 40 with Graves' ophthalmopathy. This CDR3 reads CAVRGGYEQYF. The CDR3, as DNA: TGTGCTGTTAGGGGCGGCTACGAGCAGTACTTC.